Below are 18 T cell receptor beta chains sequenced from a single sample in a study of T cell repertoires in cytomegalovirus infection. Each CDR3 protein gets one entry after TCRdb re-called the reads with MiXCR. The sample has 300,000 to 400,000 distinct CDR3 sequences; about a sixth are singletons. The sample was PBMCs. These receptors came from a human donor in good health (CMV status not recorded). Some clones in this sample may be carry-over from other donors' samples.

A few counts support this clonotype. The chain carries TRBV27 and TRBJ2-7; TRBD1 or TRBD2 may be the D gene (5 bases each). V was cut by 4 bases and J by 4 bases, with 26 bases left in between. Germline CDR1 is MNHEY and CDR2 is SMNVEV (reference sequence). This CDR3 is 18 amino acids long. The chain's CDR3 is CASSSHGGRWDLLYEQYF. CDR3 DNA sequence: TGTGCCAGCAGTTCACATGGCGGGCGCTGGGACCTACTATACGAGCAGTACTTC.

CDR3 residues: CASSYPGPGGNIQYF. The CDR3 DNA sequence: TGTGCCAGCAGTTACCCTGGACCGGGGGGAAACATTCAGTACTTC. V gene TRBV6-5 combines with J gene TRBJ2-4, with 7 bases that match TRBD2. Germline V gene sequence: CDR1 MNHEY, CDR2 SVGAGI. J gave up 6 bases and V 2 bases, and 7 bases lay outside the gene matches. The CDR3 is 15 residues long.

This clonotype was seen a few times. The CDR3 loop is CASRDRWLDEQFF. The DNA of the CDR3 is TGTGCCAGCAGGGACAGGTGGCTCGATGAGCAGTTCTTC. V is TRBV6-2 or TRBV6-3 and J is TRBJ2-1; 7 bases are shared with TRBD1. With 6 bases clipped from V and 8 bases from J, the junction kept 7 bases outside the gene matches. Germline CDR1 MNHEY, CDR2 SVGEGT. The CDR3 loop spans 13 amino acids.

DNA of the CDR3: TGTGCCAGCAGCCGGGCGGCGGGAGCAGGGCCAGATACGCAGTATTTT. Translating it yields CASSRAAGAGPDTQYF. V and J are TRBV7-2 and TRBJ2-3; 7 nucleotides match TRBD2. The CDR3 sequence is 16 residues long. V lost 5 bases to trimming and J lost 4 bases; unmatched junction nucleotides: 12. Germline V gene sequence: CDR1 SGHTA, CDR2 FQGNSA. The complete variable domain, with remaining parts taken from reference TRBV7-2 and TRBJ2-3, reads GAGVSQSPSNKVTEKGKDVELRCDPISGHTALYWYRQSLGQGLEFLIYFQGNSAPDKSGLPSDRFSAERTGGSVSTLTIQRTQQEDSAVYLCASSRAAGAGPDTQYFGPGTRLTVL.

A few counts support this clonotype. This rearrangement joins TRBV29-1 to TRBJ1-1; 8 bases are shared with TRBD1. J was trimmed by 4 bases and V by 4 bases; bases with no gene match: 5. The CDR3 extends over 13 amino acids. Germline values: CDR1 SQVTM, CDR2 ANQGSEA. The CDR3 reads CSVVRGRSTEAFF. CDR3 coding DNA: TGCAGCGTTGTCAGGGGGCGAAGCACTGAAGCTTTCTTT.

This clonotype was counted a few times. The rearrangement uses TRBV23-1 and TRBJ2-4, with unresolved D. Being an ORF, TRBV23-1 has a function that is uncertain. Deletions cut 3 bases from V and 0 bases from J, with 9 bases between. This CDR3 has 15 residues. As DNA, the CDR3 is TGCGCCAGCAGTCAGCAGCCTCGAGCCAAAAACATTCAGTACTTC. Its translation: CASSQQPRAKNIQYF.

The chain recombines TRBV7-7 with TRBJ2-1; tentatively, D is TRBD1 or TRBD2 (5 bases each). V was cut by 5 bases and J by 5 bases, with 10 bases left in between. Germline CDR1 reads SSHAT; CDR2 reads FNYEAQ (reference sequence). CDR3 size: 13 residues. The CDR3 sequence: CASSRRGDNEQFF. CDR3 nucleotide sequence: TGTGCCAGCAGCCGACGAGGGGACAATGAGCAGTTCTTC.

The sample holds many counts of this clonotype. The CDR3 protein is CASSSFRGTSPGYEQYF. For the CDR3, the DNA is TGTGCCAGCAGCTCTTTTCGGGGGACTAGCCCGGGGTATGAGCAGTACTTC. The genes are TRBV7-9 and TRBJ2-7, with TRBD2 matching over 9 bases. Germline CDR1 SEHNR, CDR2 FQNEAQ (reference sequence). The CDR3 is 17 residues long. V lost 4 bases and J lost 7; bases outside the gene matches: 17.

This clonotype has at least ten counts. The gene calls are TRBV7-2 and TRBJ2-3; perhaps TRBD2 as D (7 bases). In germline, CDR1 is SGHTA, CDR2 FQGNSA. The CDR3 length is 16 residues. Trimming removed 3 bases at V and 3 bases at J, with 16 bases between. In nucleotides, the CDR3 is TGTGCCAGCAGCTTCGGCGGGGGCGGTTATACAGATACGCAGTATTTT. It translates to CASSFGGGGYTDTQYF.

The chain uses TRBV2 and TRBJ2-3; D gene ambiguous. Germline V lookup: CDR1 SNHLY, CDR2 FYNNEI. There are 15 residues in the CDR3. V lost 7 bases and J lost 4, with 18 bases in between. CDR3 region: CASTLRLYSADTQYF. The CDR3 nucleotides read TGTGCCAGCACCCTACGGCTGTACAGTGCAGATACGCAGTATTTT.

This clonotype has a handful of counts. The chain is built from TRBV6-2 or TRBV6-3 and TRBJ1-5; D perhaps matches TRBD1 (6 bases). Germline CDR1 reads MNHEY; CDR2 reads SVGEGT. This CDR3 spans 14 amino acids. V shed 3 bases and J shed 9 bases, with 15 bases lying between them. Written as DNA, the CDR3 is TGTGCCAGCAGTTATTTACAGGGCTATGGGCCCCAGCATTTT. Translated, it gives CASSYLQGYGPQHF.

This clonotype was recorded many times. CDR3 DNA: TGTGCCAGCAGCTTAGTCGGCCAGATGAACACTGAAGCTTTCTTT. As protein: CASSLVGQMNTEAFF. The chain is built from TRBV7-6 and TRBJ1-1, with D unclear. V shed 1 base and J shed 0 bases, with 9 bases lying between them. This CDR3 contains 15 residues. Germline-derived CDR1 and CDR2 are SGHVS and FNYEAQ.

The chain joins TRBV2 to TRBJ2-2; D ambiguous. CDR3 length equals 16 residues. The ends were cut back, 6 bases at V and 3 bases at J, with 17 bases in the middle. From germline, CDR1 is SNHLY and CDR2 FYNNEI. CDR3 bases: TGTGCCAGCAGCCCCAATTCCCAGCGCTACACCGGGGAGCTGTTTTTT. This translates into CASSPNSQRYTGELFF.

This clonotype was observed a handful of times. CDR3 in amino acids: CAWSKDRVNEAFF. CDR3 nucleotide sequence: TGTGCCTGGAGTAAGGACAGGGTGAATGAAGCTTTCTTT. The chain employs TRBV30 and TRBJ1-1, with 8 bases fitting TRBD1. After removal of 2 bases from V and 7 bases from J, the junction contained 6 bases not matched to a gene. CDR1 GTSNPN and CDR2 SVGIG come from the germline V gene (reference sequence). CDR3 size: 13 residues. The complete variable domain, with remaining parts taken from reference TRBV30 and TRBJ1-1, reads SQTIHQWPATLVQPVGSPLSLECTVEGTSNPNLYWYRQAAGRGLQLLFYSVGIGQISSEVPQNLSASRPQDRQFILSSKKLLLSDSGFYLCAWSKDRVNEAFFGQGTRLTVV.

This clonotype was seen only a few times. The gene calls are TRBV7-9 and TRBJ2-1, with D possibly TRBD2 on 5 matching bases. This CDR3 is built from 15 residues. Germline CDR1 SEHNR, CDR2 FQNEAQ (reference sequence). V lost 5 bases to trimming and J lost 5 bases, with 16 bases between them. The CDR3 coding sequence is TGTGCCAGCAGCCCCCGGACCCGGCGGGACAATGAGCAGTTCTTC. Its protein product is CASSPRTRRDNEQFF.

This clonotype has a handful of counts. The gene calls are TRBV7-6 and TRBJ1-6; D possibly corresponds to TRBD1 (5 bases). Germline CDR1 and CDR2: SGHVS and FNYEAQ. CDR3 length equals 16 residues. V was cut by 2 bases and J by 6 bases, with 14 bases left in between. DNA for the CDR3: TGTGCCAGCAGCTTAACGCCAGCCAGGGCTAATTCACCCCTCCACTTT. Translation gives CASSLTPARANSPLHF.

This clonotype was recorded many times. The rearrangement joins TRBV7-2 to TRBJ2-7; D not resolved. Germline-derived CDR1 and CDR2 are SGHTA and FQGNSA. Trimming removed 8 bases at V and 0 bases at J, with 11 bases between. CDR3 length: 13 residues. The CDR3 DNA sequence: TGTGCCAGCGGAACGGTGAGCTCCTACGAGCAGTACTTC. This codes for CASGTVSSYEQYF.

This clonotype was seen ten or more times. The rearrangement links TRBV7-2 to TRBJ2-7, with 7 bases aligning to TRBD1. CDR1 is SGHTA and CDR2 is FQGNSA in the germline V gene. CDR3 length: 12 amino acids. J lost 5 bases, V lost 4 bases, and 2 bases had no gene match. Here the CDR3 reads CASSYRGHEQYF. CDR3 in DNA: TGTGCCAGCAGCTACAGGGGCCACGAGCAGTACTTC.